This T cell receptor beta chain was identified in a study of PD-1 blockade in classical Hodgkin lymphoma. Some clones are missing from TCRdb's copy, which holds only in-frame ones; the method was immunoSEQ multiplex PCR. This table has 17,000 or so clones, roughly 86% appearing once. There are a few counts of this clone. What it binds is unknown. Notes on the study in general: Reports described newly diagnosed patients as having lower baseline TCR diversity than healthy donors. The repertoire differences lack a defined cause, possibly disease activity or prior therapy.

Time point given: newly diagnosed, previously untreated cHL patient sample. The study compared against PBMCs from newly diagnosed, untreated classical Hodgkin lymphoma. Source material: peripheral blood mononuclear cells (PBMCs). The sequence derives from a human donor with classical Hodgkin lymphoma.

CDR3 nucleotide sequence: TGTGCCAGCTCACCACCCTACGGACAGTTGTCCTACGAGCAGTACTTC. It is translated as CASSPPYGQLSYEQYF. The chain joins TRBV18 to TRBJ2-7, with D tentatively TRBD1 (6 bases). The V and J ends lost 0 bases and 1 base respectively, with 13 bases between them. CDR3 size: 16 residues. In germline, CDR1 is KGHSH, CDR2 LQKENI. Drawing the rest from reference TRBV18 and TRBJ2-7, the complete variable domain is NAGVMQNPRHLVRRRGQEARLRCSPMKGHSHVYWYRQLPEEGLKFMVYLQKENIIDESGMPKERFSAEFPKEGPSILRIQQVVRGDSAAYFCASSPPYGQLSYEQYFGPGTRLTVT.